This entry features one T cell receptor (beta chain) sequence. The clone's antigen remains unknown. No base qualities exist here, and no much larger clone lies one base off it. Between the V and J ends, shortened by 2 bases and 3 bases respectively, the junction contains 13 bases. Spanning cysteine to phenylalanine, the CDR3 consists of 15 amino acids. Just CDR3 DNA is preserved here, 45 bases in frame from base 1. CDR1 and CDR2 are read off the germline V gene (reference sequence) as MNHNY and SVGAGI. Library prep was done by the immunoSEQ multiplex PCR assay. For TCR sequencing, RNA was extracted from every sample and reverse transcribed into cDNA to serve as template. First-strand cDNA was synthesized with SuperScript III using a 2:1 mix of oligo-dT and random hexamers. A synthetic immune receptor repertoire was used to gauge amplification bias, and whatever bias remained was removed computationally. In the original analysis: Raw reads were preprocessed for error removal, and CDR3 was defined according to IMGT conventions as running from the conserved cysteine to phenylalanine. Clonality was calculated as 1 minus Shannon entropy normalized by log2 of the number of productive unique TCRs. Whether each scalp clone was CD4 or CD8 was inferred by checking scalp TCRbeta sequences against the CD4 and CD8 repertoires from sorted blood. Here the immuneACCESS table is served through TCRdb, limited to in-frame sequences with V and J called. Missing clones are a known gap in these copies; in checked studies unresolved V genes cover under half, and the rest lacks a known reason. V and J calls and clone size are those listed in that table; D and trimming were worked out from the DNA. This sample comprises some 150,000 clones, less than 70% of them detected only once. Together, the top ten hold approximately 15% of the sample.

The meaning of the sample's time point label: about 4 weeks on oral tofacitinib. The sample's treatment or condition label is to be understood as: oral pan-JAK inhibitor, 5-10 mg twice daily. Lesional scalp punch biopsies and peripheral blood were obtained from alopecia areata patients. PBMCs were isolated by density centrifugation and stained for CD3, CD4 and CD8, and CD4+ and CD8+ T cells were sorted on a FACSAria. This sample was taken from a study of CD8+ T cells in alopecia areata (dated by TCRdb to the late 2010s). Looking at the study overall: The treated patients took part in an open-label pilot trial in which moderate-to-severe alopecia areata was treated with oral tofacitinib at 5 to 10 mg twice daily. TCRbeta CDR3 regions were amplified by immunoSEQ multiplex PCR with 35 Vbeta forward and 13 Jbeta reverse primers. Patients stayed on tofacitinib for 6 to 18 months and then had 6 months of follow-up off drug so that delayed response and recurrence could be assessed. Biopsies were taken from tofacitinib-treated patients at baseline and again at 4 and 24 weeks into treatment, and several of those patients also had a later scalp biopsy. The RNA source kit depended on sample type: the PAXgene miRNA kit for fixed scalp, the miRNeasy kit for PBMCs, and the RNeasy kit for mouse skin. Clonality in the scalp was compared among normal scalp (n=4), patchy alopecia areata scalp (n=8), and alopecia totalis/universalis scalp (n=8). For the treated patients, the SALT score, which quantifies what percentage of scalp surface area is affected, served as the measure of disease severity. Scalp tissue and sorted CD4+ and CD8+ peripheral blood T cells from patchy and totalis/universalis alopecia areata patients and from healthy controls were covered by human TCRbeta sequencing. The study used high-throughput TCRbeta sequencing to examine T cell clonal expansion in alopecia areata, in both the C3H/HeJ mouse model and human patients.

The full study reports these points: During tofacitinib treatment, many expanded lesional clones stuck around in both scalp and blood, and this persistence may partly explain why relapse happens after treatment is stopped. Scalp TCR repertoire analysis is complicated because resident alphabeta T cells in normal human skin are also sequenced, whereas mouse skin is dominated by gammadelta T cells. Because the treated cohort was small and had just a single nonresponder, larger studies are needed to establish links between baseline CD8+ expansion and response. Compared with mice, TCR sequences shared between patients were less clear, possibly partly because of HLA diversity across the patient population. Compared with normal scalp, lesional scalp, particularly in alopecia totalis/universalis, had higher clonality and more expanded CD8+ clones, which suggests antigenic drive. Tofacitinib significantly lowered scalp clonality and the number of expanded CD8+ clones among the top 100 scalp clones.

The TCR originated in a human donor with alopecia areata. The sequence links TRBV6-6 to TRBJ2-5; the D element could tentatively be TRBD1 or TRBD2, as 6 bases agree for each. This specimen was CD8+ T cells sorted from blood, taken at week 4, from a patient treated with tofacitinib. The CDR3 here reads CASSYGDGGKETQYF. The DNA is TGTGCCAGCAGTTACGGTGACGGGGGCAAAGAGACCCAGTACTTC.